Reported below is one T cell receptor beta chain. Its matching antigen is unknown. The sample is drawn from a study of shared clonotypes between healthy human individuals. Study observations and caveats: Limited genetic and exposure-history diversity came from having few donors. At large depth, rarefaction still showed sorted-subset sequencing to be incomplete. Sampling covered nothing but blood. Tissue TCR repertoires likely differ from those found in blood. Clonotype sharing among donors was thought likely to change with sequencing depth.

Germline trimming cut 3 bases from V and 4 bases from J; bases unmatched to any gene: 3. Germline V gene data show CDR1 as SGHDT and CDR2 as YYEEEE. The CDR3 extends over 16 amino acids. Naive CD8 cells, CD45RO-negative and positively selected for CCR7, excluded terminally differentiated effector memory CD45RA+ cells. Clones were sequenced by immunoSEQ multiplex PCR, and TCRdb holds only the in-frame ones, with some missing. The table has more than 600,000 clones, 92% seen once. This chain uses TRBV5-6 with TRBJ2-1; TRBD2 aligns across 14 bases. What was sequenced was naive CD8+ T cells sorted from blood. The source of this sequence is a man aged 30 to 45 in good health. The CDR3 protein is CASSSGLAGVYNEQFF. For the CDR3, the DNA is TGTGCCAGCAGCTCGGGACTAGCGGGAGTGTACAATGAGCAGTTCTTC.